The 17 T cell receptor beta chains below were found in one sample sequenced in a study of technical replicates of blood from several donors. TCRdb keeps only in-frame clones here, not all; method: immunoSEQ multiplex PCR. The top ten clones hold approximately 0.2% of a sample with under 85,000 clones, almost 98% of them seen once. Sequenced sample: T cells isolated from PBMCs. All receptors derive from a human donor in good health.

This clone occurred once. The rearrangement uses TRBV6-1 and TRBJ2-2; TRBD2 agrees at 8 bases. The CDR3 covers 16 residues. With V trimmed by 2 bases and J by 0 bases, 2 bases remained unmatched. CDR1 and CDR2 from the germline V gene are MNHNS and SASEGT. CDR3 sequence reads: CASSEPGGANTGELFF. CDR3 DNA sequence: TGTGCCAGCAGTGAACCCGGGGGGGCGAACACCGGGGAGCTGTTTTTT.

The CDR3 reads CASSLMGQVPYEQYF. The CDR3 nucleotides read TGTGCCAGCAGCTTAATGGGACAAGTCCCCTACGAGCAGTACTTC. J is TRBJ2-7 and V is TRBV7-2; TRBD1 is a possible D gene (6 bases). Germline loops: CDR1 SGHTA, CDR2 FQGNSA. The ends were cut back, 2 bases at V and 2 bases at J, with 13 bases in the middle. This CDR3 comprises 15 residues.

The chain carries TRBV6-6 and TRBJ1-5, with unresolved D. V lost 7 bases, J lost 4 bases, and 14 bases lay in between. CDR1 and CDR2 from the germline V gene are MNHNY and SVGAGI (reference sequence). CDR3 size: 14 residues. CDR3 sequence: CASKREGINQPQHF. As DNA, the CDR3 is TGTGCCAGCAAGAGAGAGGGAATAAATCAGCCCCAGCATTTT.

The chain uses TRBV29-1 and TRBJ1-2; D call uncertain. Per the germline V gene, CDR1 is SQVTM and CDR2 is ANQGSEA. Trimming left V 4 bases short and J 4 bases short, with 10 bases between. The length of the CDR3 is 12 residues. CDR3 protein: CSVGYEGYGYTF. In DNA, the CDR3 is TGCAGCGTTGGGTATGAGGGCTATGGCTACACCTTC.

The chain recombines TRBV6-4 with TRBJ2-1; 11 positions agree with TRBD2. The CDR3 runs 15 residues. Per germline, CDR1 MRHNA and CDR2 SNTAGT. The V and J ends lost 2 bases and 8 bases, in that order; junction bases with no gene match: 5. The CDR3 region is CASSDQTSGVDEQFF. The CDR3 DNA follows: TGTGCCAGCAGTGACCAGACTAGCGGGGTCGATGAGCAGTTCTTC.

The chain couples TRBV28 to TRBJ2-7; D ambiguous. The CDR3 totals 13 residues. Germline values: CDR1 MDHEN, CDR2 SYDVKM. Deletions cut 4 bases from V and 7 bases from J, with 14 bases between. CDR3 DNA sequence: TGTGCCAGCAGTTCTACAGCCCTCCTTGAGCAGTACTTC. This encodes CASSSTALLEQYF.

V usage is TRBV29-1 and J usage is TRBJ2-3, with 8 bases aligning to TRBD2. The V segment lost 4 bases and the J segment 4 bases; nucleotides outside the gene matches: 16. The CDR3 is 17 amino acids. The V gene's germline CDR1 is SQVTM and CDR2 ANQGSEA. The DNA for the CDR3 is TGCAGCGTTGCCAGTGCGTTGGGTCGGGAGGGCCCAGATACGCAGTATTTT. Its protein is CSVASALGREGPDTQYF.

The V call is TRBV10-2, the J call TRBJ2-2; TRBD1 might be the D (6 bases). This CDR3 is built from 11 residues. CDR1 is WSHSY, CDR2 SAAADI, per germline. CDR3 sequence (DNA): TGCGCTCTCAGGGGACCCGGGGAGCTGTTTTTT. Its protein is CALRGPGELFF.

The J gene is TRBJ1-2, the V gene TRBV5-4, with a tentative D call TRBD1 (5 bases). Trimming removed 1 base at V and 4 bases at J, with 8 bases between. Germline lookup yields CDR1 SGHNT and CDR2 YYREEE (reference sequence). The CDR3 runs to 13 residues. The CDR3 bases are TGTGCCAGCAGCTTGCTCCAGGGCTATGGCTACACCTTC. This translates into CASSLLQGYGYTF.

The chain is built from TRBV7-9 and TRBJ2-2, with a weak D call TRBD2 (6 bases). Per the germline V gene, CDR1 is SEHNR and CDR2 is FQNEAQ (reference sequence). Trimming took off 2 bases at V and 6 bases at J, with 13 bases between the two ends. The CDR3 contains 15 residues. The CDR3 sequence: CASSLIWGGPGELFF. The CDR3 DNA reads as TGTGCCAGCAGCTTAATTTGGGGAGGCCCCGGGGAGCTGTTTTTT.

Here the CDR3 DNA reads TGCGCCAGCAGCTTGGAGCGCCCAGATACGCAGTATTTT. Its protein product is CASSLERPDTQYF. The rearrangement links TRBV5-1 to TRBJ2-3; D is uncertain. V was pared by 0 bases and J by 4 bases, with 6 bases between. The CDR3 runs 13 residues. Germline V gene sequence: CDR1 SGHRS, CDR2 YFSETQ.

The CDR3 nucleotides read TGTGCCAGCAGTCCCCTTGACTCTATCGAGCAGTACTTC. Translating gives CASSPLDSIEQYF. The rearrangement uses TRBV27 and TRBJ2-7, with unresolved D. Trimming took off 5 bases at V and 6 bases at J, with 14 bases between the two ends. Germline CDR1 MNHEY, CDR2 SMNVEV (reference sequence). The length of the CDR3 is 13 residues.

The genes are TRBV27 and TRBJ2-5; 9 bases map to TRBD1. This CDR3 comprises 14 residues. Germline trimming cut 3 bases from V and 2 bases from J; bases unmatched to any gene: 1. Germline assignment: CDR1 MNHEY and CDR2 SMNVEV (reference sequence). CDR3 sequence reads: CASSFGTGQETQYF. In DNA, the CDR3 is TGTGCCAGCAGTTTCGGGACAGGGCAAGAGACCCAGTACTTC.

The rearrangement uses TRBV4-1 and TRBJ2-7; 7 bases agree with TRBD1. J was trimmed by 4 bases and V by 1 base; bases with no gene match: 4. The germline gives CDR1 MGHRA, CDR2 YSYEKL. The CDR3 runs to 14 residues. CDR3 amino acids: CASSQAGRGYEQYF. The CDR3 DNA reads TGCGCCAGCAGCCAAGCAGGCAGGGGGTACGAGCAGTACTTC.

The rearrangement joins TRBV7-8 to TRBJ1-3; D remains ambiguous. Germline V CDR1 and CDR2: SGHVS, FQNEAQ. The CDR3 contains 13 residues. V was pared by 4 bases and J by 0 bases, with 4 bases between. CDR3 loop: CASSYISGNTIYF. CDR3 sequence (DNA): TGTGCCAGCAGCTATATCTCTGGAAACACCATATATTTT.

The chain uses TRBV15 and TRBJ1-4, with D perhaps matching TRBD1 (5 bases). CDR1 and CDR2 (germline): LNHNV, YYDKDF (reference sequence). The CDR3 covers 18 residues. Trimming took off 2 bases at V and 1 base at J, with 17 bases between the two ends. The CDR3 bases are TGTGCCACCAGCAGACTCCTAAGGCGCGGGGGAACTAATGAAAAACTGTTTTTT. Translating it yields CATSRLLRRGGTNEKLFF.

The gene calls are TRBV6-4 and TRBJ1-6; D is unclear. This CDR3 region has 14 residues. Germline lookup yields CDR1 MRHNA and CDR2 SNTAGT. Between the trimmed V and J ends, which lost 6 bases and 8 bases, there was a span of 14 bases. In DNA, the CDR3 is TGTGCCAGCAGCCTGTGGGAGTGGGATTCACCCCTCCACTTT. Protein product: CASSLWEWDSPLHF.